These 9 T cell receptor beta chains share one sample of origin, sequenced in a study of OX40 agonist ivuxolimab in advanced cancers. Library construction relied on the immunoSEQ multiplex PCR assay. Imported from immuneACCESS, the table was reduced by TCRdb to in-frame sequences with V and J called. These copies leave out some clones; in studies compared against another copy, an unresolved V gene accounts for under half, and the cause of the remainder is not known. Here the sample has about 79,000 clones; roughly 80% occur a single time. The top ten constitute around 0.51% of the sample. The specimen was CD4+ or CD8+ T cells sorted from blood, collected in a trial of the OX40 agonist ivuxolimab. The receptors derive from an adult with an advanced solid tumor such as melanoma, head and neck, liver or kidney cancer.

The CDR3 region is CASIRGDNEQFF. The CDR3 nucleotides are TGTGCCAGCATTAGAGGAGACAATGAGCAGTTCTTC. V usage is TRBV27 and J usage is TRBJ2-1; the D is unclear. Trimming removed 7 bases at V and 5 bases at J, with 9 bases between. In germline, CDR1 is MNHEY, CDR2 SMNVEV (reference sequence). The CDR3 totals 12 residues.

The chain couples TRBV9 to TRBJ2-1, with 10 nucleotides matching TRBD2. The V and J ends lost 2 bases and 14 bases, in that order; junction bases with no gene match: 10. The CDR3 has 14 amino acids. CDR1 is SGDLS, CDR2 YYNGEE, per germline. The CDR3 region is CASSVGTSAQGKFF. DNA of the CDR3: TGTGCCAGCAGCGTCGGGACTAGCGCCCAGGGGAAGTTCTTC.

This chain joins TRBV4-3 and TRBJ1-5; 9 bases are shared with TRBD1. The CDR3 runs to 17 residues. V dropped 2 bases and J dropped 6; count of bases not matched to a gene: 11. Germline V gene lookup returns CDR1 LGHNA and CDR2 YSLEER. CDR3 coding DNA: TGCGCCAGCAGCCAAAACTTCGGGACAGGGAGGCGTCAGCCCCAGCATTTT. Translated, it gives CASSQNFGTGRRQPQHF.

The CDR3, as DNA: TGCGCCAGCAGCGGCGGGACTAGCGGGAGAGGTTACGAGCAGTACTTC. This gives the protein CASSGGTSGRGYEQYF. The chain recombines TRBV5-1 with TRBJ2-7, with TRBD2 matching over 14 bases. V lost 4 bases, J lost 4 bases, and 7 bases stayed unmatched. The germline gives CDR1 SGHRS, CDR2 YFSETQ. The CDR3 covers 16 residues. Complete variable domain (other parts from reference TRBV5-1 and TRBJ2-7): KAGVTQTPRYLIKTRGQQVTLSCSPISGHRSVSWYQQTPGQGLQFLFEYFSETQRNKGNFPGRFSGRQFSNSRSEMNVSTLELGDSALYLCASSGGTSGRGYEQYFGPGTRLTVT.

This clone was detected only a few times. The rearrangement uses TRBV28 and TRBJ1-2; 8 bases map to TRBD1. The junction had 5 bases not matched to a gene; V was cut back by 7 bases and J by 4 bases. CDR3 size: 13 residues. The V gene's germline CDR1 is MDHEN and CDR2 SYDVKM. CDR3 sequence: CASTKDRGYGYTF. For the CDR3, the DNA is TGTGCCAGCACCAAAGACAGGGGCTATGGCTACACCTTC.

On this clone: The junction does not match germline at one end; this may be a read error. The same CDR3 can be traced to other DNA sequences in this sample. This rearrangement joins TRBV14 to TRBJ1-2; the D is unclear. The germline CDR1 and CDR2 sequences are SGHDN and FVKESK. This CDR3 contains 16 residues. This CDR3 is CASSRDSPGTFYGYTF. In DNA, the CDR3 is TGTGCCAGCAGCCGAGACTCTCCAGGAACCTTTTATGGCTACACCTTT.

This clone was seen a single time. The rearrangement links TRBV5-5 to TRBJ2-5; no clear D gene. The CDR3 has 11 amino acids. Germline V gene sequence: CDR1 SGHKS, CDR2 YYEKEE (reference sequence). V dropped 7 bases and J dropped 9 bases, with 13 bases sitting between them. The CDR3 DNA is TGTGCCAGCGGCCCCGATCGGTCCCAGTACTTC. Translated: CASGPDRSQYF.

For the CDR3, the DNA is TGTGCCAGCTCACCACAGCGGGAGGGCAGCGAGCAGTACTTC. Its protein is CASSPQREGSEQYF. V usage is TRBV18 and J usage is TRBJ2-7, with TRBD2 matching over 10 bases. V dropped 1 base and J dropped 6; count of bases not matched to a gene: 3. The CDR3 has 14 residues. Germline V gene data show CDR1 as KGHSH and CDR2 as LQKENI.

V gene TRBV5-1 combines with J gene TRBJ1-2; D unresolved. The CDR3 has 15 residues. The germline CDR1 and CDR2 sequences are SGHRS and YFSETQ. V shed 0 bases and J shed 1 base, with 10 bases lying between them. Here the CDR3 DNA reads TGCGCCAGCAGCTTGGCCGCGGGATTTAACTATGGCTACACCTTC. It yields the protein CASSLAAGFNYGYTF.